This TCR beta chain was sequenced during a study of T cell repertoires in cytomegalovirus infection. Study-level information: CMV epitopes used comprised recently identified HLA-C-restricted ones and well-studied HLA-B-restricted ones. Public TCR beta signatures provided an indication of both CMV infection and a matching HLA type. Study-wide points: HLA-C-restricted TCR beta clonotypes specific for CMV led the ex vivo response. Public TCR beta family frequency separated CMV-and-HLA carriers, including in an independent cohort.

One entry per CDR3 protein results from TCRdb running MiXCR on the reads. The sample lists about 830,000 distinct CDR3 sequences, less than 35% seen once, with 12% in the top ten. This clonotype was found many times. The antigen is undetermined. Germline CDR1 is SGHTA and CDR2 is FQGNSA. The CDR3 covers 15 residues. The V gene lost 4 bases and the J gene lost 4 bases, with 14 bases spanning the gap. This chain uses TRBV7-2 with TRBJ2-1, with D perhaps TRBD2 (6 bases). The sample was cultured CD8+ T cells from PBMCs, taken from culture after CMV antigen stimulation. The TCR comes from a human donor in good health (CMV status not recorded). Some clones in this sample may be carry-over from other donors' samples. The CDR3 DNA reads TGTGCCAGCAGCTCAACGGGGGTGATTTACAATGAGCAGTTCTTC. Translating it yields CASSSTGVIYNEQFF.